This T cell receptor beta chain is drawn from a study of beta chain features in type 1 diabetes. Study information: Patient and healthy donor groups were alike in age, gender and cell yields. General study findings and limits: Shorter TCRB CDR3s, moderately but significantly so, marked every one of the four CD4+ subsets in Type 1 diabetes patients. Type 1 diabetes patients showed fewer insertions and more deletions at VDJ junctions.

For this clone: Its target is not known.

What was sequenced were expressed TCRB transcripts, since all of the isolated RNA had been reverse transcribed. Profiled with immunoSEQ multiplex PCR; TCRdb holds only in-frame clones, not every one. The table lists around 500,000 clones, roughly 30% of them singletons. This receptor was taken from a man between 18 and 29 years old in good health. The sequencing sample was made of naive CD4+ T cells from blood.

CDR3 nucleotides: TGTGCCAGCAGTTACCCTAGCGGTCAAGAGACCCAGTACTTC. This gives the protein CASSYPSGQETQYF. V is TRBV6-6 and J is TRBJ2-5, with 7 bases fitting TRBD2. Trimming cost V 2 bases and J 2 bases; bases outside gene matches: 2. In germline, CDR1 is MNHNY, CDR2 SVGAGI (reference sequence). The CDR3 loop spans 14 amino acids.